The source of this T cell receptor beta chain is a study of cytomegalovirus exposure and HLA in healthy donors. Findings and limits, study-wide: 150 or so TCR beta chains were listed as cytomegalovirus-associated. Productive status was seen about 90% or about 30% of the time for most TCR beta V segments in an earlier analysis. For cytomegalovirus status, the classifier reportedly gave diagnoses with high specificity and sensitivity. Using a false discovery rate of 0.05, a later analysis showed that 15,000 to 20,000 TCR beta sequences were associated with HLA alleles.

The PCR contained 60 Vbeta and 13 Jbeta primers. TCRdb keeps only in-frame clones here, not all; method: immunoSEQ multiplex PCR. The sample yields about 36,000 clones, 60% to 80% seen once. With regard to this clone: The target antigen is unknown.

Germline CDR1 reads SEHNR; CDR2 reads FQNEAQ (reference sequence). Trimming pared 5 bases from V and 4 bases from J, leaving 15 bases between. The CDR3 spans 14 residues. This receptor was taken from a man aged 25 to 40 in good health and CMV-seronegative. This chain connects TRBV7-9 to TRBJ2-7; weak D call: TRBD2 (6 bases). The sample was PBMCs. The DNA for the CDR3 is TGTGCCAGCAGCGATAGCCCAGGGAGGTACGAGCAGTACTTC. It translates to CASSDSPGRYEQYF.